This T cell receptor (beta chain) was obtained from a study of T-cell reconstitution after alpha-beta-depleted transplantation in children. The length of the CDR3 is 14 residues. Germline CDR1 is SGHTA and CDR2 is FQGNSA. Trimming left V 6 bases short and J 2 bases short, with 14 bases between. With regard to this clonotype: The antigen is undetermined.

Unique molecular identifiers tagged the TCRbeta library. TCRdb reprocessed the PCR reads with MiXCR, giving one entry per CDR3 protein. The data contain around 440,000 distinct CDR3 sequences, more than 9% of them seen just once; the ten biggest clones take up roughly 2%. Findings and caveats of the study: Reportedly, roughly two months post-transplant, alpha-beta T cells arose from several hundred expanded graft clones. T cells produced anew were the main source of T-cell counts and diversity one year after transplant.

The source of this sequence is a child aged 2 to 9 with inherited bone marrow failure, due to receive a stem cell transplant. Source: PBMCs, taken before TCRalphabeta/CD19-depleted stem cell transplant. The chain has TRBV7-2 and TRBJ2-7; D uncertain. For the CDR3, the DNA is TGTGCCAGCAGACCTGACGCGGCTACCTACGAGCAGTACTTC. The encoded protein is CASRPDAATYEQYF.